This is a list of T cell receptor beta chains from one sample in a study of Ad26.COV2.S vaccination and SARS-CoV-2 variants. Libraries were prepared by immunoSEQ multiplex PCR; TCRdb keeps only in-frame clonotypes and omits some of them. The sample holds about 460,000 clones, approximately 90% seen once. Sequences were derived from peripheral blood, sampled in a trial of Ad26.COV2.S vaccine versus placebo. The receptor set was obtained from a person aged 18-60 years who received the Ad26.COV2.S COVID-19 vaccine or a placebo. Each CDR3 is given with its conserved first and last residue. The D gene is left open where the match is weak. Clone size appears in some rows only: once, few, many, or a class for an expanded clone.

. . TRBJ2-7 TRBV28 CASSFVRGGNEQYF TGTGCCAGCAGTTTTGTCAGGGGAGGTAACGAGCAGTACTTC
. . TRBJ1-5 TRBV5-4 CASSLDRDQPQHF TGTGCCAGCAGCTTGGACAGGGATCAGCCCCAGCATTTT
. TRBD1 TRBJ1-2 TRBV6-6 CASSHPGQGAGSYTF TGTGCCAGCAGTCACCCGGGACAGGGGGCCGGTAGCTACACCTTC
. TRBD1 TRBJ1-6 TRBV4-3 CASSREGQGANSPLHF TGCGCCAGCAGCCGAGAGGGACAGGGTGCAAATTCACCCCTCCACTTT
. . TRBJ2-1 TRBV5-1 CASSVDSNEQFF TGCGCCAGCAGCGTGGACAGCAATGAGCAGTTCTTC
. TRBD2 TRBJ2-2 TRBV2 CASRGRGVNTGELFF TGTGCCAGCCGAGGACGGGGGGTGAACACCGGGGAGCTGTTTTTT
. . TRBJ1-1 TRBV6-2/TRBV6-3 CASSPPLGRVLKNTEAFF TGTGCCAGCAGCCCTCCGTTGGGCAGGGTATTAAAGAACACTGAAGCTTTCTTT
. . TRBJ1-6 TRBV25-1 CASSLRQYNSPLHF TGTGCCAGCAGTTTGCGACAGTACAATTCACCCCTCCACTTT
. . TRBJ2-6 TRBV7-3 CASSLTPSGANVLTF TGTGCCAGCAGCTTAACGCCCTCTGGGGCCAACGTCCTGACTTTC
. TRBD2 TRBJ2-3 TRBV10-3 CAISKTSGSSDTQYF TGTGCCATCAGTAAAACTAGCGGGAGTTCAGATACGCAGTATTTT
. TRBD1 TRBJ2-1 TRBV2 CASKGQGQFF TGTGCCAGCAAAGGACAGGGGCAGTTCTTC
. . TRBJ1-5 TRBV12-2 CASRHKKTGDQPQHF TGTGCAAGTCGCCACAAGAAAACAGGGGATCAGCCCCAGCATTTT
. . TRBJ2-7 TRBV6-2/TRBV6-3 CASSYRGVRYEQYF TGTGCCAGCAGTTACAGAGGAGTTCGGTACGAGCAGTACTTC
few . TRBJ1-1 TRBV10-1 CASIFNTEAFF TGCGCCAGCATTTTTAACACTGAAGCTTTCTTT
. . TRBJ1-6 TRBV5-1 CASSLVLSSYNSPLHF TGCGCCAGCAGCCTCGTCTTAAGCTCCTATAATTCACCCCTCCACTTT
. TRBD1 TRBJ2-2 TRBV7-3 CASSLRDRGRETGELFF TGTGCCAGCAGCTTAAGAGACAGGGGGCGAGAGACCGGGGAGCTGTTTTTT
few . TRBJ2-7 TRBV2 CASGPQGLEQYF TGTGCCAGCGGCCCACAGGGTTTGGAGCAGTACTTC
. . TRBJ1-5 TRBV18 CASSAGRVYQPQHF TGTGCCAGCTCCGCTGGCAGGGTCTATCAGCCCCAGCATTTT
. . TRBJ1-5 TRBV28 CASSLYQGVSNQPQHF TGTGCCAGCAGTTTATATCAGGGTGTAAGCAATCAGCCCCAGCATTTT
. . TRBJ1-2 TRBV7-3 CASSLGTTSGYTF TGTGCCAGCAGTCTTGGGACAACTTCTGGCTACACCTTC
few TRBD1 TRBJ1-5 TRBV6-2/TRBV6-3 CASSSLRQGKRQPQHF TGTGCCAGCAGTTCCCTTCGACAGGGTAAACGTCAGCCCCAGCATTTT
. . TRBJ1-1 TRBV29-1 CSVLAWMGTEAFF TGCAGCGTCTTAGCGTGGATGGGGACTGAAGCTTTCTTT
. TRBD2 TRBJ2-7 TRBV6-5 CASSYSQGGFYEQYF TGTGCCAGCAGTTATAGCCAGGGAGGGTTCTACGAGCAGTACTTC
. TRBD1 TRBJ1-1 TRBV19 CASSITGGTEAFF TGTGCCAGTAGTATCACAGGGGGCACTGAAGCTTTCTTT
. TRBD1 TRBJ1-2 TRBV5-1 CASSLVHTGTDNYGYTF TGCGCCAGCAGCTTGGTACATACCGGGACAGATAACTATGGCTACACCTTC
. TRBD1 TRBJ1-1 TRBV7-3 CASSLQGARVNTEAFF TGTGCCAGCAGCCTACAGGGGGCTCGCGTGAACACTGAAGCTTTCTTT
. . TRBJ2-7 TRBV11-1 CASSFTLGNEQYF TGTGCCAGCAGCTTCACTCTTGGGAACGAGCAGTACTTC
few . TRBJ1-1 TRBV11-2 CASSLDRVLAFF TGTGCCAGCAGCTTAGACAGGGTCCTGGCTTTCTTT
. . TRBJ2-1 TRBV24-1 CATSDGGTYNEQFF TGTGCCACCAGTGATGGTGGGACCTACAATGAGCAGTTCTTC
few TRBD1 TRBJ1-1 TRBV2 CASSRQGARTEAFF TGTGCCAGCAGTCGACAGGGGGCGAGAACTGAAGCTTTCTTT
. . TRBJ1-5 TRBV27 CASSFSGADQPQHF TGTGCCAGCAGTTTTTCGGGGGCGGATCAGCCCCAGCATTTT
. TRBD1 TRBJ1-2 TRBV19 CASSPGQTPGYTF TGTGCCAGTAGCCCGGGACAGACACCTGGCTACACCTTC
. . TRBJ2-1 TRBV6-5 CASSRNAEQFF TGTGCCAGCAGCCGCAATGCTGAGCAGTTCTTC
. TRBD2 TRBJ2-7 TRBV2 CASSEGGGVYEQYF TGTGCCAGCAGTGAAGGGGGAGGGGTCTACGAGCAGTACTTC
. . TRBJ2-3 TRBV4-1 CASSRSSELDTQYF TGCGCCAGCAGCCGGAGTTCTGAATTGGATACGCAGTATTTT
. . TRBJ1-6 TRBV27 CASRGPLARSLHF TGTGCCAGCAGGGGGCCCTTGGCCCGATCCCTCCACTTT
. TRBD1 TRBJ1-2 TRBV28 CASQGTGGFGYTF TGTGCCTCCCAGGGGACAGGGGGCTTTGGCTACACCTTC
. . TRBJ1-3 TRBV30 CAWSGGVSSGNTIYF TGTGCCTGGAGTGGGGGGGTGAGCTCTGGAAACACCATATATTTT
. . TRBJ2-2 TRBV10-2 CASISGGRYTGELFF TGCGCCAGCATCTCGGGGGGCCGTTACACCGGGGAGCTGTTTTTT
. . TRBJ2-2 TRBV7-9 CASSQLAWNTGELFF TGTGCCAGCAGCCAGCTAGCGTGGAACACCGGGGAGCTGTTTTTT
. . TRBJ1-1 TRBV27 CASSSWTQENTEAFF TGTGCCAGCAGTTCGTGGACGCAGGAGAACACTGAAGCTTTCTTT
once TRBD1 TRBJ2-1 TRBV6-1 CASSERLHRGNEQFF TGTGCCAGCAGTGAAAGGCTACACAGGGGAAATGAGCAGTTCTTC
. TRBD1 TRBJ1-5 TRBV2 CASRRTGISNQPQHF TGTGCCAGCAGGAGGACAGGGATCAGCAATCAGCCCCAGCATTTT
. . TRBJ2-2 TRBV9 CASSVEVRSTGELFF TGTGCCAGCAGCGTAGAAGTGCGCAGCACCGGGGAGCTGTTTTTT
. TRBD1 TRBJ2-1 TRBV7-9 CASSLRDRAYNEQFF TGTGCCAGCAGCCTCCGGGACAGGGCATACAATGAGCAGTTCTTC